The present TCR beta chain was sequenced within a study of T cell responses to AZD1222 COVID-19 vaccine. Regarding the study as a whole: In all cases, repertoires were sampled only after the peak T cell response.

A word on this clone: Its target is not known. The junction departs from germline at one end; a sequencing error may be responsible.

Sequencing used immunoSEQ multiplex PCR; TCRdb keeps in-frame clones, though not all of them. The sample holds about 86,000 clones, about nine tenths seen once. This CDR3 region has 12 residues. Germline loops: CDR1 SGDLS, CDR2 YYNGEE. J is TRBJ2-1 and V is TRBV9; D call uncertain. This specimen consisted of peripheral blood, obtained 28 days after the second AZD1222 dose. This receptor was taken from an adult who received the AZD1222 COVID-19 vaccine. In nucleotides, the CDR3 is TGTGCCAGCAGCGTCTACTACGGCAGCTTAGTCTTC. Translating it yields CASSVYYGSLVF.